This record covers a single TCR beta chain. The antigen is undetermined. This specimen belongs to a study of cytomegalovirus exposure and HLA in healthy donors. General study points: Reports credit the classifier with highly specific, highly sensitive diagnosis of cytomegalovirus status. Researchers catalogued over 150 TCR beta chains as cytomegalovirus-associated. Earlier analysis found most TCR beta V segments productive about 90% or about 30% of the time.

The PCR used 60 Vbeta and 13 Jbeta primers. Measured with immunoSEQ multiplex PCR; TCRdb has only the in-frame clones, and not every one. The sample shows approximately 100,000 clones, approximately 80% of them seen only once. The clonotype was recovered from a woman aged 40-49 years in good health and CMV-seronegative. The sample consisted of PBMCs.

The CDR3 is CASRIQGMNTEAFF. Written as DNA, the CDR3 is TGCGCCAGCAGGATACAGGGTATGAACACTGAAGCTTTCTTT. The genes are TRBV5-1 and TRBJ1-1, with D perhaps matching TRBD1 (6 bases). The germline V and J ends were trimmed by 5 bases and 0 bases, with 11 bases remaining between them. The germline CDR1 and CDR2 sequences are SGHRS and YFSETQ. The CDR3 runs to 14 residues.